These 28 T cell receptor beta chains were all obtained from the same sample, sequenced in a study of blood T cell repertoires in COVID-19. Using immunoSEQ multiplex PCR, the repertoire was profiled, and TCRdb retains in-frame clones only, with some absent. The top ten clones hold approximately 10% of a sample with 70,000 or so clones, around 86% of them seen once. Sequencing was carried out using peripheral blood. All receptors come from a woman younger than 35 with acute or convalescent COVID-19.

The CDR3 reads CATSRGAGTRSNYGYTF. The CDR3 nucleotides read TGTGCCACCAGCAGAGGGGCAGGCACCCGTTCTAACTATGGCTACACCTTC. The rearrangement joins TRBV15 to TRBJ1-2; the D is unclear. Trimming left V 1 base short and J 0 bases short, with 15 bases between. The CDR3 spans 17 residues. Looked up from germline, CDR1 is LNHNV and CDR2 is YYDKDF (reference sequence).

CDR3 DNA: TGTGCCAGTAGTATATCACAGGGGGCGAGGACTGAAGCTTTCTTT. Amino acid sequence: CASSISQGARTEAFF. The V gene is TRBV19, the J gene TRBJ1-1, with 9 bases aligning to TRBD1. The germline gives CDR1 LNHDA, CDR2 SQIVND (reference sequence). The CDR3 is made up of 15 amino acids. The ends lost 2 bases at V and 5 bases at J; junction bases unmatched: 6.

The chain has TRBV18 and TRBJ2-7; 9 bases match TRBD1. The CDR3 spans 15 residues. From germline, CDR1 is KGHSH and CDR2 LQKENI. Trimming took 3 bases from V and 4 from J; bases not matched to a gene: 7. The CDR3 sequence: CASSPDRGRLYEQYF. CDR3 nucleotide sequence: TGTGCCAGCTCACCGGACAGGGGCCGCCTATACGAGCAGTACTTC.

This sequence joins TRBV27 and TRBJ2-2, with D maybe TRBD1 (5 bases). Germline V gene lookup returns CDR1 MNHEY and CDR2 SMNVEV (reference sequence). The CDR3 consists of 14 residues. The germline V and J ends were trimmed by 7 bases and 2 bases, with 11 bases remaining between them. The CDR3 is CASKARANTGELFF. As DNA, the CDR3 is TGTGCCAGCAAGGCCAGGGCCAACACCGGGGAGCTGTTTTTT.

This chain uses TRBV6-1 with TRBJ2-5; D not resolved. Germline V lookup: CDR1 MNHNS, CDR2 SASEGT. The CDR3 length is 14 residues. The germline V and J ends were trimmed by 2 bases and 1 base, with 8 bases remaining between them. The CDR3 DNA reads as TGTGCCAGCAGTGAAATACAGAGCCAAGAGACCCAGTACTTC. This gives the protein CASSEIQSQETQYF.

The chain joins TRBV6-5 to TRBJ2-7, with TRBD1 identical over 7 bases. Germline loops: CDR1 MNHEY, CDR2 SVGAGI. The trim removed 6 bases at V and 1 base at J, leaving 9 bases unmatched. The CDR3 is made up of 15 amino acids. CDR3 region: CASRKTGEGSYEQYF. DNA for the CDR3: TGTGCCAGCAGGAAAACAGGGGAAGGGTCCTACGAGCAGTACTTC.

The rearrangement joins TRBV11-2 to TRBJ2-3, with D possibly TRBD1 on 8 matching bases. Germline V lookup: CDR1 SGHAT, CDR2 FQNNGV. V shed 2 bases and J shed 6 bases, with 12 bases lying between them. The CDR3 consists of 14 residues. CDR3 in amino acids: CASSLNRGGDTQYF. The DNA of the CDR3 is TGTGCCAGCAGCTTAAACAGGGGGGGGGATACGCAGTATTTT.

The chain carries TRBV18 and TRBJ2-3; the match to TRBD2 covers 8 bases. Germline V CDR1 and CDR2: KGHSH, LQKENI. The CDR3 has 16 amino acids. V lost 1 base and J lost 5; bases outside the gene matches: 8. This chain's CDR3 is CASSPQSGGAGDTQYF. CDR3 nucleotide sequence: TGTGCCAGCTCACCACAAAGCGGGGGAGCCGGAGATACGCAGTATTTT.

The V call is TRBV6-5, the J call TRBJ1-2, with TRBD1 matching 8 bases. The CDR3 has 15 amino acids. Trimming took 4 bases from V and 4 from J; bases not matched to a gene: 8. In germline, CDR1 is MNHEY, CDR2 SVGAGI. CDR3 region: CASSSRTGKLYGYTF. CDR3 bases: TGTGCCAGCAGTTCGAGGACAGGGAAGCTCTATGGCTACACCTTC.

The chain combines TRBV15 with TRBJ2-3, with 8 positions matching TRBD1. The CDR3 sequence is 16 residues long. V lost 3 bases to trimming and J lost 1 base; unmatched junction nucleotides: 6. Germline V CDR1 and CDR2: LNHNV, YYDKDF (reference sequence). CDR3 region: CATSSGTGGRTDTQYF. The CDR3 coding sequence is TGTGCCACCAGCAGCGGGACAGGTGGACGCACAGATACGCAGTATTTT.

V is TRBV12-3 or TRBV12-4 and J is TRBJ1-5; a possible D gene is TRBD1 (5 bases). This CDR3 is 13 amino acids long. Trimming shortened V by 9 bases and J by 3 bases, and 12 bases separated the two germline ends. The CDR3 coding sequence is TGTGCCAGTGGAAGGGGATACAATCAGCCCCAGCATTTT. Amino acid sequence: CASGRGYNQPQHF.

The chain uses TRBV10-3 and TRBJ1-2; 7 bases align to TRBD1. The CDR3 covers 12 residues. V was pared by 8 bases and J by 7 bases, with 7 bases of the junction left unmatched. The V gene's germline CDR1 is ENHRY and CDR2 SYGVKD. The CDR3, as DNA: TGTGCCATCGCGACCAACAGGGGTGGCTACACCTTC. It encodes CAIATNRGGYTF.

The rearrangement links TRBV28 to TRBJ1-2, with D maybe TRBD1 (6 bases). The CDR3 has 15 residues. V lost 5 bases and J lost 5, with 18 bases in between. CDR1 is MDHEN and CDR2 is SYDVKM in the germline V gene. This CDR3 reads CASSPSGGGGYGYTF. CDR3 DNA: TGTGCCAGCAGTCCCTCGGGGGGCGGAGGTTATGGCTACACCTTC.

The V and J genes are TRBV9 and TRBJ2-2, with D perhaps matching TRBD2 (6 bases). Germline values: CDR1 SGDLS, CDR2 YYNGEE. The CDR3 extends over 17 amino acids. The V end lost 3 bases, the J end lost 4 bases, and 19 bases lay between the germline ends. CDR3 DNA: TGTGCCAGCAGCGCATTATCGGGGACTGGAGGCACCGGGGAGCTGTTTTTT. This gives the protein CASSALSGTGGTGELFF.

The chain joins TRBV6-5 to TRBJ1-1; D perhaps matches TRBD1 (5 bases). This CDR3 region has 14 residues. V lost 3 bases and J lost 4, with 12 bases in between. Germline assignment: CDR1 MNHEY and CDR2 SVGAGI. CDR3 nucleotide sequence: TGTGCCAGCAGTTATTCCAGGGAGGGCACTGAAGCTTTCTTT. Translated: CASSYSREGTEAFF.

The CDR3 DNA is TGTGCCAGCAGCGTAGTAGCGGGAGGAAGCGGAGATACGCAGTATTTT. Protein sequence: CASSVVAGGSGDTQYF. This rearrangement joins TRBV9 to TRBJ2-3; 10 nucleotides line up with TRBD2. The CDR3 consists of 16 residues. The J segment lost 5 bases and the V segment lost 0 bases, leaving 6 bases of the junction unmatched. CDR1 and CDR2 from the germline V gene are SGDLS and YYNGEE.

This chain connects TRBV5-6 to TRBJ2-1; weak D call: TRBD2 (5 bases). Trimming pared 2 bases from V and 6 bases from J, leaving 15 bases between. CDR1 and CDR2 (germline): SGHDT, YYEEEE. The length of the CDR3 is 15 residues. The CDR3 coding sequence is TGTGCCAGCAGCTTACTAGGGTTTAGGTCCAATGAGCAGTTCTTC. Encoded protein: CASSLLGFRSNEQFF. Combining the CDR3 with reference TRBV5-6 and TRBJ2-1 gives the whole variable domain DAGVTQSPTHLIKTRGQQVTLRCSPKSGHDTVSWYQQALGQGPQFIFQYYEEEERQRGNFPDRFSGHQFPNYSSELNVNALLLGDSALYLCASSLLGFRSNEQFFGPGTRLTVL.

This sequence joins TRBV2 and TRBJ1-5; a possible D gene is TRBD1 (5 bases). The V and J ends lost 1 base and 5 bases respectively, with 9 bases between them. The CDR3 has 14 amino acids. CDR1 and CDR2 (germline): SNHLY, FYNNEI. Here the CDR3 reads CASSEGAGYQPQHF. CDR3 in DNA: TGTGCCAGCAGTGAAGGGGCAGGGTATCAGCCCCAGCATTTT.

The chain has TRBV5-1 and TRBJ1-1; a weak D match, TRBD1 (6 bases). The V end lost 3 bases, the J end lost 8 bases, and 17 bases lay between the germline ends. The CDR3 covers 14 residues. Germline-derived CDR1 and CDR2 are SGHRS and YFSETQ. This chain's CDR3 is CASSYSVGGLEAFF. The CDR3 DNA reads as TGCGCCAGCAGCTATAGTGTCGGGGGGCTCGAAGCTTTCTTT. The full variable domain, with the rest looked up from reference TRBV5-1 and TRBJ1-1, is KAGVTQTPRYLIKTRGQQVTLSCSPISGHRSVSWYQQTPGQGLQFLFEYFSETQRNKGNFPGRFSGRQFSNSRSEMNVSTLELGDSALYLCASSYSVGGLEAFFGQGTRLTVV.

V usage is TRBV30 and J usage is TRBJ1-2; 12 nucleotides match TRBD1. Germline lookup yields CDR1 GTSNPN and CDR2 SVGIG (reference sequence). The CDR3 spans 16 residues. With 1 base clipped from V and 7 bases from J, the junction kept 10 bases outside the gene matches. CDR3 sequence reads: CAWSERGTGGLFGYTF. For the CDR3, the DNA is TGTGCCTGGAGTGAACGAGGGACAGGGGGCTTGTTTGGCTACACCTTC. The variable domain in full, completed from reference TRBV30 and TRBJ1-2, reads SQTIHQWPATLVQPVGSPLSLECTVEGTSNPNLYWYRQAAGRGLQLLFYSVGIGQISSEVPQNLSASRPQDRQFILSSKKLLLSDSGFYLCAWSERGTGGLFGYTFGSGTRLTVV.

This clone was counted a single time. The chain joins TRBV5-1 to TRBJ2-7; 9 nucleotides line up with TRBD2. The germline V gene encodes CDR1 SGHRS and CDR2 YFSETQ. J was trimmed by 0 bases and V by 1 base; bases with no gene match: 5. The CDR3 extends over 16 amino acids. The CDR3 is CASSLLGLASSYEQYF. DNA of the CDR3: TGCGCCAGCAGCTTGTTGGGACTAGCCAGCTCCTACGAGCAGTACTTC.

The gene calls are TRBV18 and TRBJ1-1; D may be TRBD1 (6 bases). V was shortened by 4 bases and J by 2 bases, with 14 bases between the two germline ends. Germline values: CDR1 KGHSH, CDR2 LQKENI. The CDR3 is made up of 15 amino acids. In nucleotides, the CDR3 is TGTGCCAGCTCACGAAGCAGGGGCGAAAACACTGAAGCTTTCTTT. Protein product: CASSRSRGENTEAFF.

This chain uses TRBV12-5 with TRBJ1-1, with 7 positions matching TRBD1. CDR1 and CDR2 from the germline V gene are LGHNT and FRNRAP. This CDR3 contains 16 residues. The V segment lost 3 bases and the J segment 0 bases; nucleotides outside the gene matches: 7. CDR3 sequence (DNA): TGTGCTAGTGGTTTTGGAAACAGGGGCTTGAACACTGAAGCTTTCTTT. Its protein is CASGFGNRGLNTEAFF.

V is TRBV11-2 and J is TRBJ1-2; D uncertain. The CDR3 is 15 amino acids. Trimming stripped 0 bases from V and 1 base from J, with 9 bases between. Germline V gene data show CDR1 as SGHAT and CDR2 as FQNNGV. The CDR3 reads CASSLDGRSNYGYTF. The CDR3 DNA follows: TGTGCCAGCAGCTTAGATGGTAGGAGTAACTATGGCTACACCTTC.

This chain joins TRBV5-1 and TRBJ2-7; D not certain. This CDR3 comprises 14 residues. In germline, CDR1 is SGHRS, CDR2 YFSETQ. The V gene lost 2 bases and the J gene lost 7 bases, with 16 bases spanning the gap. The DNA for the CDR3 is TGCGCCAGCAGCTTAGCCGGGTCTACACAAGAGCAGTACTTC. Its protein is CASSLAGSTQEQYF.

The CDR3 region is CAISESGAPRSQYF. In DNA form, the CDR3 reads TGTGCCATCAGTGAGTCGGGAGCCCCTCGTTCGCAGTACTTC. The genes are TRBV10-3 and TRBJ2-7, with a weak D call TRBD2 (5 bases). Germline V lookup: CDR1 ENHRY, CDR2 SYGVKD. CDR3 length: 14 amino acids. V dropped 0 bases and J dropped 9 bases, with 15 bases sitting between them.

The chain links TRBV6-1 to TRBJ1-5; 8 bases align to TRBD1. This CDR3 is 15 amino acids long. V shed 1 base and J 4 bases; nucleotides not matched to a gene: 3. CDR1 and CDR2 from the germline V gene are MNHNS and SASEGT. The CDR3 loop reads CASSEVQGENQPQHF. As DNA, the CDR3 is TGTGCCAGCAGTGAAGTACAGGGGGAGAATCAGCCCCAGCATTTT.

The genes are TRBV6-2 or TRBV6-3 and TRBJ1-4, with D unclear. This CDR3 has 17 residues. Per germline, CDR1 MNHEY and CDR2 SVGEGT. The V and J ends lost 2 bases and 3 bases respectively, with 16 bases between them. CDR3 in amino acids: CASSYHSGKPSNEKLFF. CDR3 sequence (DNA): TGTGCCAGCAGTTACCACTCGGGGAAGCCTTCTAATGAAAAACTGTTTTTT.